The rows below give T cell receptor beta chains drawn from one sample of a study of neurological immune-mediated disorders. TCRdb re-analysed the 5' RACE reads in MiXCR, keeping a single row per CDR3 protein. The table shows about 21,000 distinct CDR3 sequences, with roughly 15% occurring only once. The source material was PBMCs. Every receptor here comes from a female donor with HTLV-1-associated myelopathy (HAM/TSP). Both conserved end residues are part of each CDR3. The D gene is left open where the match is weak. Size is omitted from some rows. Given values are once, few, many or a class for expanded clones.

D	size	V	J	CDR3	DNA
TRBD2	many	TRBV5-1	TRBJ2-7	CASSLAPRLAEGEQYF	TGCGCCAGCAGCTTGGCCCCCCGACTAGCCGAAGGCGAGCAGTACTTC
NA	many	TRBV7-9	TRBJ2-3	CASSLPGQTSTDTQYF	TGTGCCAGCAGCTTACCTGGACAGACTAGCACAGATACGCAGTATTTT
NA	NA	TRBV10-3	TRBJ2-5	CAISDDREAQYF	TGTGCCATCAGCGACGACAGGGAGGCCCAGTACTTC
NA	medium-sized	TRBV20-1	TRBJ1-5	CSAKWTADQPQHF	TGCAGTGCTAAGTGGACCGCAGATCAGCCCCAGCATTTT
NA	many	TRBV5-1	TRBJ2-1	CASSLVGSSSYNEQFF	TGCGCCAGCAGCTTGGTAGGGTCAAGCTCCTACAATGAGCAGTTCTTC
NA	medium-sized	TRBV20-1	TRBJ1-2	CSAYQTDGGQNYGYTF	TGCAGTGCCTATCAGACCGACGGGGGCCAGAACTATGGCTACACCTTC
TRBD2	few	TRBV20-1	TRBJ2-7	CSARGSGGAYEQYF	TGCAGTGCTAGAGGTAGCGGGGGTGCCTACGAGCAGTACTTC
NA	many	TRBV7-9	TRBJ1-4	CASSSILAAGTNEKLFF	TGTGCCAGCAGCTCCATCTTAGCGGCCGGTACCAATGAAAAACTGTTTTTT
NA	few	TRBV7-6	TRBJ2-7	CASSLAGSYEQYF	TGTGCCAGCAGCTTAGCGGGGTCCTACGAGCAGTACTTC
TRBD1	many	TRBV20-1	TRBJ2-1	CSSPPTTGATEQFF	TGCAGTTCCCCCCCCACGACAGGGGCTACTGAGCAGTTCTTC
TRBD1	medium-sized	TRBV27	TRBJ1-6	CASSWDSLNSPLHF	TGTGCCAGCAGCTGGGACAGCCTTAATTCACCCCTCCACTTT
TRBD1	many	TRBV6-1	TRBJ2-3	CASREQGAHTDTQYF	TGTGCCAGCAGGGAACAGGGGGCGCACACAGATACGCAGTATTTT
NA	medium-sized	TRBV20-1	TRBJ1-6	CSVLIGQPRGPLHF	TGCAGTGTCCTTATTGGACAGCCCCGGGGACCCCTCCACTTT
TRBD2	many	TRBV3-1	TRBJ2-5	CASSQDGGGSQETQYF	TGTGCCAGCAGCCAAGACGGGGGGGGGTCACAAGAGACCCAGTACTTC
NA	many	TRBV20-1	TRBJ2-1	CSASRGTLAYNEQFF	TGCAGTGCTAGCCGGGGGACCCTAGCCTACAATGAGCAGTTCTTC
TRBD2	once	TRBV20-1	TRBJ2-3	CSSINWRGTTDTQYF	TGCAGTTCAATCAATTGGCGGGGGACCACAGATACGCAGTATTTT
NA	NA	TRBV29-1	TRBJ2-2	CSVEVWGPYGELFF	TGCAGCGTTGAAGTCTGGGGGCCGTACGGGGAGCTGTTTTTT
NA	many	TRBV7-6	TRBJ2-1	CASSLGRLADEQFF	TGTGCCAGCAGCTTAGGCCGGTTAGCGGACGAGCAGTTCTTC
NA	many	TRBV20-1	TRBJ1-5	CSARDPDSSNQPQHF	TGCAGTGCTAGAGATCCGGACAGTAGCAATCAGCCCCAGCATTTT
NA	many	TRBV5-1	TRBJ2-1	CASTPGTEVGNEQFF	TGCGCCAGCACTCCCGGGACCGAGGTTGGCAATGAGCAGTTCTTC
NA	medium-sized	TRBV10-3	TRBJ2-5	CAIRNGRGETQYF	TGTGCCATCAGGAATGGAAGGGGAGAGACCCAGTACTTC
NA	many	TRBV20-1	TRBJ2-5	CSALNPKTQYF	TGCAGTGCCCTGAACCCGAAGACCCAGTACTTC
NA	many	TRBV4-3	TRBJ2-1	CASSQGTGGYNEQFF	TGCGCCAGCAGCCAGGGAACCGGCGGGTACAATGAGCAGTTCTTC
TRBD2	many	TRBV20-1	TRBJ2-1	CSALGVLAGDNEQFF	TGCAGTGCTTTGGGGGTTCTAGCGGGGGACAATGAGCAGTTCTTC
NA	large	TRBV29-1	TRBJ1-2	CSILGQTNYGYTF	TGCAGCATCTTAGGACAGACTAACTATGGCTACACCTTC
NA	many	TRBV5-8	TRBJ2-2	CASSFLARVRGTGELFF	TGTGCCAGCAGCTTTTTGGCCAGGGTACGGGGCACCGGGGAGCTGTTTTTT
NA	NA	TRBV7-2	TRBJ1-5	CASSFSQGDQPQHF	TGTGCCAGCAGCTTTTCCCAGGGTGACCAGCCCCAGCATTTT
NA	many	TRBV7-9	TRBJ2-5	CVSRIGEETQYF	TGTGTCAGCAGAATCGGTGAAGAGACCCAGTACTTC
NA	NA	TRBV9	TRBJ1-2	CASSVAQEGARGYTF	TGTGCCAGCAGCGTAGCTCAAGAGGGAGCGCGTGGCTACACCTTC
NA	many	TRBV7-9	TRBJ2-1	CASSPRYNEQFF	TGTGCCAGCAGCCCTCGTTACAATGAGCAGTTCTTC
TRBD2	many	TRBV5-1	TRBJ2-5	CASTASGAYQETQYF	TGCGCCAGCACCGCTAGCGGGGCGTACCAAGAGACCCAGTACTTC
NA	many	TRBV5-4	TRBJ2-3	CASRYSPGAYGDTQYF	TGTGCCAGCCGGTATTCTCCGGGGGCCTACGGAGATACGCAGTATTTT
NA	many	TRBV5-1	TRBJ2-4	CASSLGESKNIQYF	TGCGCCAGCAGCCTTGGGGAGAGCAAAAACATTCAGTACTTC
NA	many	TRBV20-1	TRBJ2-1	CSASTYSKPPYNEQFF	TGCAGTGCTAGCACCTATTCAAAACCACCCTACAATGAGCAGTTCTTC
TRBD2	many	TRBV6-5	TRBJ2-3	CASSYNSGGSTDTQYF	TGTGCCAGCAGTTACAATAGCGGGGGGAGCACAGATACGCAGTATTTT
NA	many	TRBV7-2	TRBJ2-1	CASSPGREGNEQFF	TGTGCCAGCAGCCCCGGCCGGGAAGGGAATGAGCAGTTCTTC
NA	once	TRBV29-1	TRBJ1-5	CIGKRGSNQPQHF	TGCATCGGGAAAAGGGGGAGCAATCAGCCCCAGCATTTT